These 9 T cell receptor beta chains originate from one sample sequenced in a study of blood T cell repertoires in COVID-19. Produced via immunoSEQ multiplex PCR; TCRdb's table is partial and in-frame only. The sample has about 46,000 clones, around 83% seen once; the top ten hold around 6%. Sequenced sample: peripheral blood. These receptors all stem from an elderly woman with acute or convalescent COVID-19.

This CDR3 is CASSPQSLVREYGYTF. CDR3 coding DNA: TGTGCCAGCAGCCCACAATCTCTTGTGAGGGAGTATGGCTACACCTTC. The rearrangement links TRBV2 to TRBJ1-2; no reliable D call. Deletions cut 6 bases from V and 5 bases from J, with 22 bases between. There are 16 residues in the CDR3. The V gene's germline CDR1 is SNHLY and CDR2 FYNNEI.

This clone has more than one count but fewer than ten. The chain employs TRBV19 and TRBJ1-1; D remains unclear. V dropped 3 bases and J dropped 1 base, with 6 bases sitting between them. The CDR3 is 13 amino acids. CDR1 is LNHDA and CDR2 is SQIVND in the germline V gene (reference sequence). The DNA for the CDR3 is TGTGCCAGTAGTATTTCGGGGAACACTGAAGCTTTCTTT. Residues: CASSISGNTEAFF. Complete variable domain (other parts from reference TRBV19 and TRBJ1-1): DGGITQSPKYLFRKEGQNVTLSCEQNLNHDAMYWYRQDPGQGLRLIYYSQIVNDFQKGDIAEGYSVSREKKESFPLTVTSAQKNPTAFYLCASSISGNTEAFFGQGTRLTVV.

The rearrangement uses TRBV12-5 and TRBJ2-3, with 8 bases matching TRBD1. V gave up 5 bases and J gave up 4 bases; unmatched junction bases: 8. The germline gives CDR1 LGHNT, CDR2 FRNRAP. The CDR3 is made up of 15 amino acids. The CDR3 here is CASGLNRGLADTQYF. The CDR3 DNA reads as TGTGCTAGTGGTCTAAACAGGGGGTTGGCAGATACGCAGTATTTT.

Here the CDR3 reads CASSLGGTGGETQYF. CDR3 nucleotides: TGTGCCAGCAGCTTAGGGGGGACAGGGGGAGAGACCCAGTACTTC. The chain uses TRBV7-2 and TRBJ2-5; 11 bases are shared with TRBD1. From germline, CDR1 is SGHTA and CDR2 FQGNSA. The CDR3 length is 15 residues. J gave up 4 bases and V 1 base, and 2 bases lay outside the gene matches.

The gene calls are TRBV7-8 and TRBJ1-1, with D possibly matching TRBD1 (6 bases). This CDR3 is 18 amino acids long. V was shortened by 3 bases and J by 0 bases, with 20 bases between the two germline ends. Germline V gives CDR1 SGHVS, CDR2 FQNEAQ. As DNA, the CDR3 is TGTGCCAGCAGCTTCAGAGGTACAGGGCGGGGGGTGAACACTGAAGCTTTCTTT. Protein sequence: CASSFRGTGRGVNTEAFF. Supplemented by reference TRBV7-8 and TRBJ1-1, the full variable domain reads GAGVSQSPRYKVAKRGQDVALRCDPISGHVSLFWYQQALGQGPEFLTYFQNEAQLDKSGLPSDRFFAERPEGSVSTLKIQRTQQEDSAVYLCASSFRGTGRGVNTEAFFGQGTRLTVV.

J is TRBJ1-5 and V is TRBV19; TRBD1 is a possible D gene (6 bases). The CDR3 has 14 residues. V lost 6 bases and J lost 7, with 16 bases in between. Germline CDR1 and CDR2: LNHDA and SQIVND (reference sequence). The CDR3 is CASRRLTGTQPQHF. DNA for the CDR3: TGTGCCAGTAGACGGTTAACAGGGACCCAGCCCCAGCATTTT. The variable domain in full, with the rest retrieved from reference TRBV19 and TRBJ1-5, is DGGITQSPKYLFRKEGQNVTLSCEQNLNHDAMYWYRQDPGQGLRLIYYSQIVNDFQKGDIAEGYSVSREKKESFPLTVTSAQKNPTAFYLCASRRLTGTQPQHFGDGTRLSIL.

J is TRBJ1-1 and V is TRBV19, with TRBD1 matching over 7 bases. The junction had 7 bases not matched to a gene; V was cut back by 5 bases and J by 1 base. Germline V lookup: CDR1 LNHDA, CDR2 SQIVND (reference sequence). The CDR3 has 15 amino acids. CDR3 amino acids: CASSPWDRPNTEAFF. In DNA, the CDR3 is TGTGCCAGTAGTCCCTGGGACAGACCGAACACTGAAGCTTTCTTT.

The V call is TRBV6-5, the J call TRBJ1-2; D not certain. Germline V gives CDR1 MNHEY, CDR2 SVGAGI. This CDR3 has 13 amino acids. V lost 7 bases to trimming and J lost 3 bases, with 12 bases between them. CDR3 in DNA: TGTGCCAGCACGCCTATAGTCTACTATGGCTACACCTTC. Translating it yields CASTPIVYYGYTF.

This chain's CDR3 is CASLERLAGNEQFF. Here the CDR3 DNA reads TGTGCCAGCTTAGAAAGACTAGCGGGCAATGAGCAGTTCTTC. V and J are TRBV18 and TRBJ2-1, with 10 bases fitting TRBD2. The CDR3 runs 14 residues. V lost 7 bases, J lost 6 bases, and 6 bases stayed unmatched. CDR1 and CDR2 from the germline V gene are KGHSH and LQKENI.